This T cell receptor beta chain was captured in a study of siplizumab effects on memory and regulatory T cells (dated by TCRdb to between 2017 and 2020). Study-level background: The study looked at the effect of siplizumab, an anti-CD2 antibody, on alloreactive T-cell subsets in allogeneic mixed lymphocyte reactions made from human PBMCs.

The library was produced with the immunoSEQ multiplex PCR assay. The deep sequencing platform assayed around 10^5 TCR templates per sample. Genomic DNA extracted from sorted T cells was the material used for TCRbeta CDR3 sequencing. The study's processing was this. The R programming language was used for clonal analysis of TCRbeta CDR3 data. Alloreactive CD4+ and CD8+ clones were defined by comparing unstimulated samples with post-reaction CFSE-low samples. Regulatory or non-regulatory origin was assigned to alloreactive CD4+ clones by matching of sequences to sorted unstimulated Treg and non-Treg repertoires. The immuneACCESS repertoire file appears here via TCRdb, limited to in-frame rearrangements. These files lack a portion of the clones; in checked studies, under half of the deficit traces to unresolved V genes, and the cause of the others is not known. V and J calls and clone size are given by that table; D and trimming were obtained from the DNA. The sample table lists around 95,000 clones, 80% to 95% of them with a count of one. The ten largest clones add up to about 0.15% of the sample.

Paper-wide results and their limitations: The cumulative frequency of alloreactive sequences traceable to unstimulated CD4+ memory T cells was significantly reduced by siplizumab. Among mappable alloreactive CD4+ clones, an average Treg-derived fraction of about 70% was observed with siplizumab, compared with around 28% in control reactions. Sequences below about 10^-5 frequency were poorly captured, so only a minor fraction of alloreactive clones could be mapped to unstimulated subsets. No functional confirmation was obtained for the suppressive function of proliferating Tregs from siplizumab cultures. Compared with memory T cells, unstimulated naive T cells appeared more diverse, and naive cells seemed to make a substantial contribution to the alloresponse. About 75-95% of proliferating CD4+ or CD8+ clones could not be given a naive or memory phenotype.

Concerning this clone: What this receptor recognizes is not known. No clone much larger than this one lies a single base away; base qualities are absent.

TCRbeta CDR3 sequencing was performed on sorted unstimulated T cells and on proliferating T cells recovered from mixed lymphocyte reactions. Fresh whole blood from approximately 9 HLA-typed healthy donors was used to isolate PBMCs. The CDR3 spans 11 residues, from the cysteine through the phenylalanine. Of the read, only the CDR3 DNA is kept; its 33 bases are in frame from base 1. V drops 9 bases and J drops 8 bases, leaving 13 bases in between. CDR1 and CDR2, looked up from the germline V gene, are SNHLY and FYNNEI. The chain is assembled from TRBV2 and TRBJ1-1, with the D gene not confidently named. Sequencing input: CD4+ T cells sorted from blood. This TCR derives from a human donor in good health. The nucleotides are TGTGCCAGGGACCCCCGGGCAGAAGCTTTCTTT. This codes for CARDPRAEAFF.